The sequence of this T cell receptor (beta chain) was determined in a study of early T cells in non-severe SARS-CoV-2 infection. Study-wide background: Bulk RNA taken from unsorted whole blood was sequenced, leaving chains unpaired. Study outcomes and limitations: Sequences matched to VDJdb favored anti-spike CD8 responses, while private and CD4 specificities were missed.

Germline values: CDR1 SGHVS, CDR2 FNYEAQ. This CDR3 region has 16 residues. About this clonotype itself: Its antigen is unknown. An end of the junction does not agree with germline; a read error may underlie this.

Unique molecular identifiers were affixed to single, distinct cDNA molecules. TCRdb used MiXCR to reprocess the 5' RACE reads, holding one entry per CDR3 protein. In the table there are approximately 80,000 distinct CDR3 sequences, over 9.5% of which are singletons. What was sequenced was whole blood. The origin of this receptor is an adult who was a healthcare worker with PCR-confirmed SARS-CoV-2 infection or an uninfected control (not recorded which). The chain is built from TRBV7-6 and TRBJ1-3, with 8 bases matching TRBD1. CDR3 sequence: CASSSPGQDSENTIYF. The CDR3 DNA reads TGTGCCAGCAGCTCCCCGGGACAGGACTCTGAAAACACCATATATTTT.